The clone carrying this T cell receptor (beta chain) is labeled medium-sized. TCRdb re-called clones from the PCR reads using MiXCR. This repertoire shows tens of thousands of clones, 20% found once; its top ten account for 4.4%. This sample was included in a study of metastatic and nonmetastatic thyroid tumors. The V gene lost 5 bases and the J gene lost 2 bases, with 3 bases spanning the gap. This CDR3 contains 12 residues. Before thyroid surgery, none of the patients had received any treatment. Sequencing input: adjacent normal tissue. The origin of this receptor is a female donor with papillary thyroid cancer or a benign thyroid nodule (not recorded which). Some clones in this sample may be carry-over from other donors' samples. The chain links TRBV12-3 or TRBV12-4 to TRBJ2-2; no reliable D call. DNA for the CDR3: TGTGCCAGCAGTCTAAACACCGGGGAGCTGTTTTTT. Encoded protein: CASSLNTGELFF.